This record concerns one TCR beta chain sequence. Its antigen is undetermined. This specimen comes from a study of CD8 T cells in ankylosing spondylitis. Whole-study results and caveats: From matched ankylosing spondylitis synovial fluid, disease-linked clones were reportedly recovered at significantly enriched levels. Existing reports had already noted some motif variants in reactive arthritis synovial fluid and blood. Roughly eight highly homologous variants made up a TCR beta motif that seemed to typify ankylosing spondylitis blood.

The CDR3 is made up of 18 amino acids. Generation of TCR beta libraries employed quantitative 5'-RACE incorporating molecular barcodes. TCRdb re-analysed the 5' RACE reads in MiXCR, keeping a single row per CDR3 protein. This table holds some 130,000 distinct CDR3 sequences, 9.3% found once. Sequenced: blood, either unsorted or a sorted T cell fraction (not recorded which). This sequence joins TRBV21-1 and TRBJ2-1; the table's D call of TRBD2 was not tested on the DNA. TRBV21-1 is a listed pseudogene. The clonotype was recovered from a male donor with ankylosing spondylitis or in good health (not recorded which). The CDR3 is CASSKVGLAVREYNEQFF. The CDR3 DNA reads as TGTGCCAGCAGCAAAGTTGGACTAGCAGTACGAGAATACAATGAGCAGTTCTTC.